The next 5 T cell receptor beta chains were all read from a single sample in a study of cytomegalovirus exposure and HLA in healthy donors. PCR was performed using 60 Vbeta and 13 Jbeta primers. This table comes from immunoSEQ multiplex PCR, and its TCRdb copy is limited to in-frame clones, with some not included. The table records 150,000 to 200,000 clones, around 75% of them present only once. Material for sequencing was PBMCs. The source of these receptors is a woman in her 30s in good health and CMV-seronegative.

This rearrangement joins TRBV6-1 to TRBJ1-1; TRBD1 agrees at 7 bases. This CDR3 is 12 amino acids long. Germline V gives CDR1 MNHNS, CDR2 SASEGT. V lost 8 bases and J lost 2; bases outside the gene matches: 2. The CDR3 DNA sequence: TGTGCCAGCCACAGGGGTAACACTGAAGCTTTCTTT. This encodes CASHRGNTEAFF.

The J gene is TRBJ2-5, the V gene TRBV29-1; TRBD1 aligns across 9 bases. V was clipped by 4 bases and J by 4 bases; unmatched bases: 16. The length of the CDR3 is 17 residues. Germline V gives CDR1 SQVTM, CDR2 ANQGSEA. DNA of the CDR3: TGCAGCGTTGTGCCTGGGCGGGACAGGGTTCTTTCAGAGACCCAGTACTTC. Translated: CSVVPGRDRVLSETQYF.

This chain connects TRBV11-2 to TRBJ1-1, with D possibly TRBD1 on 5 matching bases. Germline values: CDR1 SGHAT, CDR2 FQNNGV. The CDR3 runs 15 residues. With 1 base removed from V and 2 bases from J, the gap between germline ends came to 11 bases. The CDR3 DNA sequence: TGTGCCAGCAGCTTAGGGGCGCGGGGCAACACTGAAGCTTTCTTT. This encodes CASSLGARGNTEAFF.

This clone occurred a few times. CDR3 sequence: CASSRDTSNQPQHF. CDR3 in DNA: TGTGCCAGCAGCCGCGACACGAGCAATCAGCCCCAGCATTTT. This chain uses TRBV2 with TRBJ1-5; no definite D call. The CDR3 loop spans 14 amino acids. Germline V lookup: CDR1 SNHLY, CDR2 FYNNEI. Trimming stripped 6 bases from V and 1 base from J, with 10 bases between.

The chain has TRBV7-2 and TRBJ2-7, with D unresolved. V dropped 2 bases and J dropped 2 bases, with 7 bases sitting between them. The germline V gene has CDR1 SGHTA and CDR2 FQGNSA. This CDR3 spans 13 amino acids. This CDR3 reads CASSLTLTYEQYF. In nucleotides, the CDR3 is TGTGCCAGCAGCTTAACCCTAACCTACGAGCAGTACTTC.